One sample yielded the 3 T cell receptor beta chains listed below, sequenced in a study of T cell repertoires in cytomegalovirus infection. TCRdb processed the reads anew with MiXCR; each CDR3 protein has one entry. The sample holds about 900,000 distinct CDR3 sequences; under 40% are singletons and the top ten take around 15%. Antigens of these TCRs are unknown. The sample was cultured CD8+ T cells from PBMCs, taken from culture after CMV antigen stimulation. These receptors all come from a human donor in good health (CMV status not recorded). Some clones in this sample may be carry-over from other donors' samples.

The rearrangement links TRBV10-3 to TRBJ2-1; D unclear. Trimming removed 2 bases from V and 7 bases from J, with 18 bases in between. CDR1 is ENHRY, CDR2 SYGVKD, per germline. The CDR3 covers 16 residues. As DNA, the CDR3 is TGTGCCATCAGTGAGGAGGTCCACCCCACATTGAATGAGCAGTTCTTC. This sequence encodes CAISEEVHPTLNEQFF.

This clonotype was seen more than once but under ten times. The gene calls are TRBV10-2 and TRBJ1-2; TRBD1 is a possible D gene (6 bases). The CDR3 spans 13 residues. V lost 8 bases to trimming and J lost 7 bases, with 17 bases between them. CDR1 and CDR2 from the germline V gene are WSHSY and SAAADI. The chain's CDR3 is CASAGTQPLGYTF. The CDR3 DNA reads TGCGCCAGCGCCGGGACACAACCCCTTGGCTACACCTTC.

This clonotype was seen ten or more times. The chain couples TRBV12-3 or TRBV12-4 to TRBJ1-4; possibly TRBD1 for D (5 bases). The CDR3 consists of 15 residues. V was pared by 5 bases and J by 7 bases, with 17 bases between. CDR3 residues: CASSLHGAGTEKLFF. In DNA form, the CDR3 reads TGTGCCAGCAGTCTCCATGGGGCGGGGACTGAAAAACTGTTTTTT.